Below, 2 T cell receptor beta chains from the same sample are listed, as sequenced in a study of T cell repertoires in cytomegalovirus infection. TCRdb re-called the reads through MiXCR, storing one row per CDR3 protein. The sample has under 800,000 distinct CDR3 sequences, roughly 24% seen once; the top ten hold 8%. The sample comprised CD8+ T cells from PBMCs. Every receptor here comes from a human donor in good health (CMV status not recorded). Some clones in this sample may be carry-over from other donors' samples.

This clonotype has more than one count but fewer than ten. In nucleotides, the CDR3 is TGTGCCACCAGCAGAGACCAGGGTGACACTGAAGCTTTCTTT. Protein: CATSRDQGDTEAFF. This chain links TRBV15 with TRBJ1-1; weak D call: TRBD1 (5 bases). V lost 0 bases and J 3 bases, leaving 8 bases between the germline ends. From germline, CDR1 is LNHNV and CDR2 YYDKDF (reference sequence). This CDR3 is 14 amino acids long.

The chain uses TRBV7-6 and TRBJ2-2; D is possibly TRBD2 (6 bases). The CDR3 has 16 residues. The V and J ends lost 5 bases and 2 bases respectively, with 15 bases between them. Per germline, CDR1 SGHVS and CDR2 FNYEAQ. CDR3 nucleotide sequence: TGTGCCAGCAGCGGCACCTGGACTACAAACACCGGGGAGCTGTTTTTT. Protein sequence: CASSGTWTTNTGELFF.